Listed here are 29 T cell receptor beta chains from one sample, sequenced in a study of shared clonotypes between healthy human individuals. Sequenced by immunoSEQ multiplex PCR; TCRdb stores in-frame clones only, minus some. The sample lists 950,000 to 1,100,000 clones; about three quarters were seen once. The specimen sequenced was memory CD4+ T cells sorted from blood. Subset indicated: CD45RA-negative fraction. These receptors were taken from a man aged 18-30 years in good health.

This clone was detected once. J is TRBJ2-1 and V is TRBV7-2; TRBD2 agrees at 7 bases. The germline CDR1 and CDR2 sequences are SGHTA and FQGNSA. J gave up 4 bases and V 6 bases, and 6 bases lay outside the gene matches. This CDR3 is 14 amino acids long. The CDR3 spells CASSFSGLYNEQFF. CDR3 DNA sequence: TGTGCCAGCAGTTTTAGCGGGCTATACAATGAGCAGTTCTTC.

On this clone itself: The junction and the germline gene differ at one end; a read error may be behind it. The gene calls are TRBV10-3 and TRBJ1-1; no reliable D call. From germline, CDR1 is ENHRY and CDR2 SYGVKD. This CDR3 spans 13 amino acids. The CDR3 nucleotides are TGCGCCAGCAGCAGCAACATGAACACTGAAGCTTTCTTT. Its translation: CASSSNMNTEAFF.

This clone showed up just a few times. The gene calls are TRBV2 and TRBJ1-2; weak D call: TRBD1 (6 bases). CDR3 length equals 12 residues. Trimming pared 6 bases from V and 4 bases from J, leaving 9 bases between. In germline, CDR1 is SNHLY, CDR2 FYNNEI. CDR3: CASSRDTYGYTF. The CDR3 DNA follows: TGTGCCAGCAGCCGGGACACCTATGGCTACACCTTC.

The rearrangement uses TRBV6-5 and TRBJ1-1, with unresolved D. V lost 6 bases, J lost 6 bases, and 11 bases lay in between. Germline V gene data show CDR1 as MNHEY and CDR2 as SVGAGI. This CDR3 contains 12 residues. The CDR3 sequence: CASSLQRAEAFF. In DNA form, the CDR3 reads TGTGCCAGCAGCTTACAGAGGGCTGAAGCTTTCTTT.

The rearrangement links TRBV7-9 to TRBJ2-1; 7 bases line up with TRBD1. CDR1 and CDR2 from the germline V gene are SEHNR and FQNEAQ (reference sequence). Trimming cost V 6 bases and J 5 bases; bases outside gene matches: 7. This CDR3 comprises 14 residues. The CDR3 region is CASSKDRADNEQFF. Here the CDR3 DNA reads TGTGCCAGCAGTAAAGACAGGGCGGACAATGAGCAGTTCTTC.

This clone has more than one count but fewer than ten. The CDR3 sequence is CASSPATGKNSPLHF. The DNA of the CDR3 is TGTGCCAGCAGTCCGGCGACAGGGAAGAATTCACCCCTCCACTTT. V usage is TRBV6-5 and J usage is TRBJ1-6; 7 bases align to TRBD1. CDR1 is MNHEY, CDR2 SVGAGI, per germline. The CDR3 loop spans 15 amino acids. With 5 bases clipped from V and 7 bases from J, the junction kept 8 bases outside the gene matches.

This clone was seen just once. The chain joins TRBV7-9 to TRBJ2-6; possibly TRBD1 for D (5 bases). This CDR3 is 16 amino acids long. Germline CDR1 reads SEHNR; CDR2 reads FQNEAQ (reference sequence). The ends were cut back, 7 bases at V and 3 bases at J, with 16 bases in the middle. The chain's CDR3 is CASTFLGQDGANVLTF. The CDR3 DNA follows: TGTGCCAGCACCTTTTTGGGGCAGGATGGGGCCAACGTCCTGACTTTC.

This clone was detected a few times. The chain links TRBV4-1 to TRBJ1-1, with no clear D. V was shortened by 1 base and J by 2 bases, with 8 bases between the two germline ends. The CDR3 consists of 14 residues. Germline V CDR1 and CDR2: MGHRA, YSYEKL. The CDR3 DNA follows: TGCGCCAGCAGCCAAGTGGGGATTAACACTGAAGCTTTCTTT. It yields the protein CASSQVGINTEAFF.

This chain links TRBV5-1 with TRBJ2-3; D is possibly TRBD1 or TRBD2 (6 bases each). Germline V CDR1 and CDR2: SGHRS, YFSETQ. The CDR3 length is 15 residues. Deletions cut 4 bases from V and 3 bases from J, with 15 bases between. The DNA for the CDR3 is TGCGCCAGCAGCGCCCAGAGGGGGGTGACAGATACGCAGTATTTT. Its protein product is CASSAQRGVTDTQYF.

The chain has TRBV4-3 and TRBJ2-7; 8 bases are shared with TRBD1. V shed 5 bases, J shed 4 bases, and the junction held 4 bases outside the gene matches. Per the germline V gene, CDR1 is LGHNA and CDR2 is YSLEER. The length of the CDR3 is 13 residues. CDR3 amino acids: CASSYGQGYEQYF. For the CDR3, the DNA is TGCGCCAGCAGCTACGGACAGGGATACGAGCAGTACTTC.

This clone was counted between two and nine times. The gene calls are TRBV20-1 and TRBJ1-6; no definite D call. Deletions cut 3 bases from V and 12 bases from J, with 9 bases between. Germline lookup yields CDR1 DFQATT and CDR2 SNEGSKA (reference sequence). The CDR3 is 11 amino acids. CDR3 sequence reads: CSARAGVPLHF. The CDR3 DNA follows: TGCAGTGCTAGGGCTGGGGTACCCCTCCACTTT.

The chain combines TRBV5-1 with TRBJ2-1; TRBD1 or TRBD2 may be the D gene (6 bases each). The CDR3 is 15 residues long. Germline CDR1 is SGHRS and CDR2 is YFSETQ. The V gene lost 6 bases and the J gene lost 0 bases, with 13 bases spanning the gap. In nucleotides, the CDR3 is TGCGCCAGCACCCTAGGGGGGAACTCCTACAATGAGCAGTTCTTC. Its protein product is CASTLGGNSYNEQFF.

Concerning this clone itself: Other DNA sequences in the same sample also yield this CDR3. The chain couples TRBV6-1 to TRBJ2-7; TRBD1 is a possible D gene (5 bases). The CDR3 has 12 amino acids. V was shortened by 8 bases and J by 3 bases, with 11 bases between the two germline ends. Germline lookup yields CDR1 MNHNS and CDR2 SASEGT. The CDR3 coding sequence is TGTGCCAGCTCCGGGCAGGGCTACGAGCAGTACTTC. It codes for CASSGQGYEQYF.

This chain links TRBV2 with TRBJ2-5; 7 bases align to TRBD2. Germline loops: CDR1 SNHLY, CDR2 FYNNEI. Losses at the gene ends were 6 bases for V and 3 bases for J; bases not matched to a gene: 13. The CDR3 runs 16 residues. CDR3 nucleotide sequence: TGTGCCAGCAGGTCAGACGGGACTACACGAAAAGAGACCCAGTACTTC. Translating gives CASRSDGTTRKETQYF.

The V call is TRBV19, the J call TRBJ2-2; D is unclear. Germline loops: CDR1 LNHDA, CDR2 SQIVND (reference sequence). The CDR3 has 14 residues. Between the trimmed V and J ends, which lost 6 bases and 4 bases, there was a span of 12 bases. The CDR3 DNA follows: TGTGCCAGTAGAAGAGGCCCGGGCACCGGGGAGCTGTTTTTT. This encodes CASRRGPGTGELFF.

The chain combines TRBV2 with TRBJ2-7; no reliable D call. V was trimmed by 0 bases and J by 5 bases, leaving 11 bases between them. Per the germline V gene, CDR1 is SNHLY and CDR2 is FYNNEI. The CDR3 consists of 14 residues. The CDR3 DNA follows: TGTGCCAGCAGTGAAGCGCTTGGCACCAACGAGCAGTACTTC. Translating gives CASSEALGTNEQYF. The full variable domain, its missing parts supplied by reference TRBV2 and TRBJ2-7, is EPEVTQTPSHQVTQMGQEVILRCVPISNHLYFYWYRQILGQKVEFLVSFYNNEISEKSEIFDDQFSVERPDGSNFTLKIRSTKLEDSAMYFCASSEALGTNEQYFGPGTRLTVT.

The rearrangement uses TRBV10-3 and TRBJ2-7; TRBD2 agrees at 9 bases. V trimming: 6 bases; J trimming: 4 bases; junction bases outside the gene matches: 7. CDR1 and CDR2 (germline): ENHRY, SYGVKD. The CDR3 consists of 14 residues. The chain's CDR3 is CAIRRTSAKYEQYF. The CDR3 DNA is TGTGCCATCAGGCGGACTAGCGCGAAATACGAGCAGTACTTC.

V and J are TRBV7-2 and TRBJ2-1, with D perhaps TRBD2 (5 bases). The CDR3 is 13 amino acids. Looked up from germline, CDR1 is SGHTA and CDR2 is FQGNSA. Trimming pared 5 bases from V and 9 bases from J, leaving 14 bases between. Here the CDR3 DNA reads TGTGCCAGCAGCCCATGGGAGATTGGTGAGCAGTTCTTC. This translates into CASSPWEIGEQFF.

The chain employs TRBV4-1 and TRBJ1-1, with TRBD1 matching over 7 bases. The CDR3 is 18 amino acids. Germline-derived CDR1 and CDR2 are MGHRA and YSYEKL. With 0 bases clipped from V and 6 bases from J, the junction kept 16 bases outside the gene matches. The CDR3 DNA follows: TGCGCCAGCAGCCAAGATGGGGGAAGGGGGCCAGCTTACTCTGAAGCTTTCTTT. Translation gives CASSQDGGRGPAYSEAFF.

The chain carries TRBV5-1 and TRBJ2-7; D call uncertain. Germline V CDR1 and CDR2: SGHRS, YFSETQ. This CDR3 has 16 amino acids. Trimming removed 1 base from V and 3 bases from J, with 17 bases in between. The CDR3 region has the DNA TGCGCCAGCAGCTTGATGGGTGGGGTAGCTTACTACGAGCAGTACTTC. Translating it yields CASSLMGGVAYYEQYF. Filled out from reference TRBV5-1 and TRBJ2-7, the complete variable domain reads KAGVTQTPRYLIKTRGQQVTLSCSPISGHRSVSWYQQTPGQGLQFLFEYFSETQRNKGNFPGRFSGRQFSNSRSEMNVSTLELGDSALYLCASSLMGGVAYYEQYFGPGTRLTVT.

This clone showed up just a few times. The V and J genes are TRBV2 and TRBJ1-4, with D perhaps matching TRBD1 (5 bases). The CDR3 covers 15 residues. Germline values: CDR1 SNHLY, CDR2 FYNNEI. V was shortened by 7 bases and J by 8 bases, with 20 bases between the two germline ends. The CDR3 nucleotides read TGTGCCAGCACCGTTAGAGGGGTTGAGGGCGAAAAACTGTTTTTT. Translation: CASTVRGVEGEKLFF.

The gene calls are TRBV7-2 and TRBJ1-5, with TRBD1 identical over 10 bases. V lost 5 bases to trimming and J lost 5 bases; unmatched junction nucleotides: 6. Germline lookup yields CDR1 SGHTA and CDR2 FQGNSA. This CDR3 is 15 amino acids long. CDR3 sequence (DNA): TGTGCCAGCAGCACCCGGACAGGGGGGGATCAGCCCCAGCATTTT. This translates into CASSTRTGGDQPQHF.

The chain uses TRBV19 and TRBJ2-7, with D possibly being TRBD2 (5 bases). Trimming pared 4 bases from V and 1 base from J, leaving 8 bases between. The CDR3 has 13 residues. In germline, CDR1 is LNHDA, CDR2 SQIVND (reference sequence). The chain's CDR3 is CASSTGKSYEQYF. The CDR3, as DNA: TGTGCCAGTAGTACCGGGAAATCCTACGAGCAGTACTTC.

This clone was detected a few times. The V call is TRBV18, the J call TRBJ2-2; D not resolved. Germline values: CDR1 KGHSH, CDR2 LQKENI. This CDR3 is 16 amino acids long. Deletions cut 1 base from V and 6 bases from J, with 15 bases between. CDR3 loop: CASSPQSTEGAGELFF. The DNA of the CDR3 is TGTGCCAGCTCACCACAGAGCACAGAAGGCGCCGGGGAGCTGTTTTTT.

The rearrangement joins TRBV6-5 to TRBJ1-2; D possibly corresponds to TRBD1 (5 bases). The germline V gene has CDR1 MNHEY and CDR2 SVGAGI. V gave up 0 bases and J gave up 8 bases, with 16 bases separating them. This CDR3 comprises 15 residues. The CDR3 DNA reads TGTGCCAGCAGTTACTCGATTTCAGGGACCCGCGGCTACACCTTC. This encodes CASSYSISGTRGYTF.

The chain carries TRBV7-2 and TRBJ1-2; perhaps TRBD1 as D (5 bases). V dropped 1 base and J dropped 10 bases, with 16 bases sitting between them. The germline V gene encodes CDR1 SGHTA and CDR2 FQGNSA. This CDR3 comprises 14 residues. In DNA form, the CDR3 reads TGTGCCAGCAGCTTAGGTAGTCTAAAAGGGGACTACACCTTC. Protein sequence: CASSLGSLKGDYTF.

The rearrangement links TRBV28 to TRBJ1-2; 7 positions agree with TRBD1. V was clipped by 2 bases and J by 5 bases; unmatched bases: 5. This CDR3 spans 14 amino acids. CDR1 and CDR2 from the germline V gene are MDHEN and SYDVKM. The DNA for the CDR3 is TGTGCCAGCAGTTTAGGTGGGACAGATTATGGCTACACCTTC. Protein product: CASSLGGTDYGYTF.

This chain uses TRBV5-1 with TRBJ1-4, with 8 bases aligning to TRBD1. The CDR3 length is 16 residues. Looked up from germline, CDR1 is SGHRS and CDR2 is YFSETQ. The J segment lost 0 bases and the V segment lost 0 bases, leaving 1 base of the junction unmatched. The CDR3 is CASSLAGGTTNEKLFF. CDR3 nucleotides: TGCGCCAGCAGCTTGGCAGGGGGCACAACTAATGAAAAACTGTTTTTT. The complete variable domain, with remaining parts taken from reference TRBV5-1 and TRBJ1-4, reads KAGVTQTPRYLIKTRGQQVTLSCSPISGHRSVSWYQQTPGQGLQFLFEYFSETQRNKGNFPGRFSGRQFSNSRSEMNVSTLELGDSALYLCASSLAGGTTNEKLFFGSGTQLSVL.

This chain joins TRBV19 and TRBJ1-6, with a weak D call TRBD1 (5 bases). Looked up from germline, CDR1 is LNHDA and CDR2 is SQIVND (reference sequence). The CDR3 has 17 amino acids. V lost 1 base to trimming and J lost 6 bases, with 16 bases between them. The CDR3 DNA reads TGTGCCAGTAGTATAGGACAGTGGATTCATCCTAATTCACCCCTCCACTTT. Translation gives CASSIGQWIHPNSPLHF.